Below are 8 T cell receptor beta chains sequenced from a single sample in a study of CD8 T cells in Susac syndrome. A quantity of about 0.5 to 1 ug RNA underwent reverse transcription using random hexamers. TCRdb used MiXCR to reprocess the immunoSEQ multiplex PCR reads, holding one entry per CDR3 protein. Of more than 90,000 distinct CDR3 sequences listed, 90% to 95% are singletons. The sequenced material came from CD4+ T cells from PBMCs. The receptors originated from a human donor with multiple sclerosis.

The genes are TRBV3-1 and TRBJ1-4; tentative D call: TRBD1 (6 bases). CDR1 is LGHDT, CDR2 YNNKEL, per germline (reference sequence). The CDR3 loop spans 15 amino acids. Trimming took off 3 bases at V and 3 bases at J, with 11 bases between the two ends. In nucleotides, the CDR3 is TGTGCCAGCAGCCAGACGACAGGCCCTAATGAAAAACTGTTTTTT. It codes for CASSQTTGPNEKLFF.

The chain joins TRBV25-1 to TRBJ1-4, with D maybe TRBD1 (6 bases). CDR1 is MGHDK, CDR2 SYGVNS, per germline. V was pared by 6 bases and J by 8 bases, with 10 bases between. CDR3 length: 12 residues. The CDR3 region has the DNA TGTGCCAGCAGCTACAGGGAAGAAAAACTGTTTTTT. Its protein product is CASSYREEKLFF.

As DNA, the CDR3 is TGCAGTGCTAGCAGGACCATGAACACTGAAGCTTTCTTT. Its translation: CSASRTMNTEAFF. The chain recombines TRBV20-1 with TRBJ1-1; unclear D gene. Trimming removed 3 bases from V and 0 bases from J, with 8 bases in between. The germline CDR1 and CDR2 sequences are DFQATT and SNEGSKA (reference sequence). The CDR3 runs 13 residues.

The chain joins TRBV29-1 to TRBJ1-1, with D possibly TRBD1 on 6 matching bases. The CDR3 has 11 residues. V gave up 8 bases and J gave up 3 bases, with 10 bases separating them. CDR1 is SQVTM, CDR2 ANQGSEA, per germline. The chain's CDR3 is CSSEGDTEAFF. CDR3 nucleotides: TGCAGCTCTGAGGGGGACACTGAAGCTTTCTTT.

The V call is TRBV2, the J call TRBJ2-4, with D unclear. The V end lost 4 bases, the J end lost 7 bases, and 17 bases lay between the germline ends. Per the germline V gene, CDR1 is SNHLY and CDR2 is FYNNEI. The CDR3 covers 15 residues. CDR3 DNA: TGTGCCAGCAGTGGCCTCGGTTCCTTCCGGAACATTCAGTACTTC. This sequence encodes CASSGLGSFRNIQYF. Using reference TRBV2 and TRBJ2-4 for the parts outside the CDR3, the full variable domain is EPEVTQTPSHQVTQMGQEVILRCVPISNHLYFYWYRQILGQKVEFLVSFYNNEISEKSEIFDDQFSVERPDGSNFTLKIRSTKLEDSAMYFCASSGLGSFRNIQYFGAGTRLSVL.

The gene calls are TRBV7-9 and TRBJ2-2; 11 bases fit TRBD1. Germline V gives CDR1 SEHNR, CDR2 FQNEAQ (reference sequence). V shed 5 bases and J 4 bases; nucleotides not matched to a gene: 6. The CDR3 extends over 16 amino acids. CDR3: CASSPRTGGGTGELFF. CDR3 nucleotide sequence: TGTGCCAGCAGCCCGAGGACAGGGGGCGGCACCGGGGAGCTGTTTTTT. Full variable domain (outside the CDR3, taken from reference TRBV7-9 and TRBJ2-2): DTGVSQNPRHKITKRGQNVTFRCDPISEHNRLYWYRQTLGQGPEFLTYFQNEAQLEKSRLLSDRFSAERPKGSFSTLEIQRTEQGDSAMYLCASSPRTGGGTGELFFGEGSRLTVL.

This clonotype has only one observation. CDR3 sequence: CASSKQRGGTGELFF. The CDR3, as DNA: TGTGCCAGCAGTAAACAGAGGGGCGGCACCGGGGAGCTGTTTTTT. V usage is TRBV6-5 and J usage is TRBJ2-2, with D perhaps assigned TRBD1 or TRBD2 (5 bases each). The CDR3 is 15 amino acids. CDR1 is MNHEY, CDR2 SVGAGI, per germline. V lost 5 bases to trimming and J lost 4 bases, with 14 bases between them.

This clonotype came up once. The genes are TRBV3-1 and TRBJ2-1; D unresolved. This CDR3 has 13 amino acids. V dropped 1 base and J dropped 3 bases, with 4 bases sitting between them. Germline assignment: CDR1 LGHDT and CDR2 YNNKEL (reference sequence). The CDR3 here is CASSQAHYNEQFF. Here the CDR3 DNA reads TGTGCCAGCAGCCAAGCCCACTACAATGAGCAGTTCTTC.